This T cell receptor beta chain originates from a study of cytomegalovirus exposure and HLA in healthy donors. With regard to this clone: Its antigen is unidentified.

PCR used 60 Vbeta primers and 13 Jbeta primers. Here immunoSEQ multiplex PCR was the method, and the copy in TCRdb shows in-frame clones only, minus some. This table has around 110,000 clones, 8.5% to 10% appearing once. Study-level results: Later analysis identified several of the most significant clusters that appeared linked to common viral pathogens. Whilst most TCR sequences proved rare, a subset of public TCRs occurred across many donors.

Trimming at V came to 10 bases and at J to 4 bases, leaving 5 bases not matched to a gene. In germline, CDR1 is SGHVS, CDR2 FQNEAQ. This CDR3 has 12 amino acids. The specimen sequenced was PBMCs. The TCR comes from a man aged 25 to 45 in good health and CMV-seronegative. This sequence joins TRBV7-8 and TRBJ2-3; TRBD2 matches 7 bases. The CDR3 coding sequence is TGTGCCACCCGGGGGGTGGCAGATACGCAGTATTTT. The encoded protein is CATRGVADTQYF.